These T cell receptor beta chains were read from a single sample in a study of CD8 T cells in Susac syndrome. TCRdb fed the immunoSEQ multiplex PCR reads into MiXCR, producing one record per CDR3 protein. Of just over 300,000 distinct CDR3 sequences listed, about 90% are singletons. Sequenced input: CD4+ T cells from PBMCs. These receptors originate from a human donor with multiple sclerosis. Both conserved end residues are part of each CDR3.

V	J	CDR3
TRBV7-3	TRBJ2-1	CASSSSGARYNEQFF
TRBV10-3	TRBJ1-2	CAISELYGYTF
TRBV20-1	TRBJ2-1	CSARATPQPGQFF
TRBV12-3/TRBV12-4	TRBJ2-1	CASTVGGEQFF
TRBV12-3/TRBV12-4	TRBJ2-4	CASSPGGKLAKNIQYF
TRBV9	TRBJ2-3	CASSAAPPDTQYF
TRBV30	TRBJ2-5	CAWSVQGKLGYPPIETQYF
TRBV18	TRBJ2-1	CASSPPGQGRDEQFF
TRBV19	TRBJ1-2	CASSRTPERGYTF
TRBV18	TRBJ1-5	CASSPSGAYSNQPQHF
TRBV29-1	TRBJ2-3	CSVEVAGRSDTQYF
TRBV7-9	TRBJ2-7	CASSHFGPPGDEQYF
TRBV6-6	TRBJ2-1	CASSYSKAGGVNEQFF
TRBV6-5	TRBJ1-1	CASSRGSPLTEAFF
TRBV6-1	TRBJ2-1	CASSEFRDTYNEQFF
TRBV12-1	TRBJ2-4	CASSPQGATVPENIQYF
TRBV6-5	TRBJ1-3	CASSALGNTIYF
TRBV7-2	TRBJ1-2	CASSRSSNYGYTF